A single sample gave rise to the 7 T cell receptor beta chains below, sequenced in a study of lymphopenia after photon versus proton radiotherapy. Using immunoSEQ multiplex PCR, the repertoire was profiled, and TCRdb retains in-frame clones only, with some absent. The sample contains tens of thousands of clones, 65% to 85% of which appear only once. This sample comprised peripheral blood, obtained from a patient treated with proton-based radiotherapy. The receptors come from a man aged 55 to 70 with pancreatic cancer.

The chain links TRBV18 to TRBJ1-5; 9 nucleotides match TRBD1. There are 15 residues in the CDR3. V shed 4 bases, J shed 3 bases, and the junction held 4 bases outside the gene matches. The germline V gene encodes CDR1 KGHSH and CDR2 LQKENI. CDR3 bases: TGTGCCAGCTCACTGGGACAGGGCACCAATCAGCCCCAGCATTTT. Its protein is CASSLGQGTNQPQHF.

CDR3 DNA: TGTGCCAGCAGCCTCGTAGCGGGAGGGCCGGGGGATACGCAGTATTTT. Its protein product is CASSLVAGGPGDTQYF. The chain joins TRBV13 to TRBJ2-3; 11 nucleotides line up with TRBD2. Germline V CDR1 and CDR2: PRHDT, FYEKMQ (reference sequence). J lost 6 bases, V lost 5 bases, and 10 bases had no gene match. The CDR3 is 16 amino acids.

The chain couples TRBV7-2 to TRBJ2-7, with D perhaps being TRBD1 or TRBD2 (5 bases each). This CDR3 spans 14 amino acids. In germline, CDR1 is SGHTA, CDR2 FQGNSA. The germline V and J ends were trimmed by 5 bases and 6 bases, with 17 bases remaining between them. The CDR3 region has the DNA TGTGCCAGCAGCCCGGGACGGGGTAGCACCGAGCAGTACTTC. It codes for CASSPGRGSTEQYF.

This clone was recorded a few times. J is TRBJ1-2 and V is TRBV5-4; D ambiguous. The germline V gene encodes CDR1 SGHNT and CDR2 YYREEE (reference sequence). With 4 bases removed from V and 4 bases from J, the gap between germline ends came to 11 bases. This CDR3 contains 13 residues. CDR3 sequence: CASSPDGSYGYTF. The CDR3 region has the DNA TGTGCCAGCAGCCCCGATGGGAGCTATGGCTACACCTTC. Supplemented by reference TRBV5-4 and TRBJ1-2, the full variable domain reads ETGVTQSPTHLIKTRGQQVTLRCSSQSGHNTVSWYQQALGQGPQFIFQYYREEENGRGNFPPRFSGLQFPNYSSELNVNALELDDSALYLCASSPDGSYGYTFGSGTRLTVV.

The chain joins TRBV19 to TRBJ1-2, with a possible D match to TRBD1 (5 bases). Germline loops: CDR1 LNHDA, CDR2 SQIVND (reference sequence). This CDR3 is built from 13 residues. V dropped 3 bases and J dropped 3 bases, with 8 bases sitting between them. The CDR3 nucleotides read TGTGCCAGTAGTATTGGAGGGGACTATGGCTACACCTTC. It yields the protein CASSIGGDYGYTF.

This chain uses TRBV5-4 with TRBJ2-7, with TRBD2 as a possible D gene (7 bases). Per germline, CDR1 SGHNT and CDR2 YYREEE (reference sequence). The germline V and J ends were trimmed by 0 bases and 3 bases, with 13 bases remaining between them. The CDR3 extends over 15 amino acids. Here the CDR3 reads CASSLGGGFNYEQYF. The CDR3 coding sequence is TGTGCCAGCAGCTTGGGCGGGGGCTTTAACTACGAGCAGTACTTC.

The chain is built from TRBV10-2 and TRBJ2-7; D is undetermined. This CDR3 is 12 amino acids long. Germline V CDR1 and CDR2: WSHSY, SAAADI. V shed 3 bases and J shed 3 bases, with 6 bases lying between them. The chain's CDR3 is CASSDTVYEQYF. In DNA form, the CDR3 reads TGCGCCAGCAGTGATACTGTCTACGAGCAGTACTTC.